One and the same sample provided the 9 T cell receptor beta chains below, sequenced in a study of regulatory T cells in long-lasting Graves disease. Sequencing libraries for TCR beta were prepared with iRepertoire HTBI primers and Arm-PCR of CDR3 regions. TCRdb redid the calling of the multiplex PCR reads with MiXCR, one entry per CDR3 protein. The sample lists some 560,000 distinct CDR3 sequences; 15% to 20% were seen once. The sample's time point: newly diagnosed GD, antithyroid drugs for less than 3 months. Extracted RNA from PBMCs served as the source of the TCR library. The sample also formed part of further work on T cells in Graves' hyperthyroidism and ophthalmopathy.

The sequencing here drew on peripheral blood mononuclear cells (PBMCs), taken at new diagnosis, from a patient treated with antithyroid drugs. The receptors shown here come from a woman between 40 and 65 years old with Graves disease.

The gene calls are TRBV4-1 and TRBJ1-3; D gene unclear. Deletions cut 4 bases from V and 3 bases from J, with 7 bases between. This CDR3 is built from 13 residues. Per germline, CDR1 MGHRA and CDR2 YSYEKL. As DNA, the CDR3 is TGCGCCAGCAGCCCGCTAGGTGGAAACACCATATATTTT. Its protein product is CASSPLGGNTIYF.

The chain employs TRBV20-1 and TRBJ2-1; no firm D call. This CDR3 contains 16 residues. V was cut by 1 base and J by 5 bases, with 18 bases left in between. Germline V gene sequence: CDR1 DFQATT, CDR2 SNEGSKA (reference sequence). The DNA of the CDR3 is TGCAGTGCTAGAGCCAGTTATGGGCAGGCTAACAATGAGCAGTTCTTC. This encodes CSARASYGQANNEQFF.

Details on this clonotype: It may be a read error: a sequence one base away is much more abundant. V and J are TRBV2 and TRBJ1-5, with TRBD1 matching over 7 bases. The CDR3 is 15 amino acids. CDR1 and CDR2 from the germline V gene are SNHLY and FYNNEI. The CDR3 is CASNEQGYGGQPQHF. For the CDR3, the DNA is TGTGCCAGCAATGAACAGGGGTATGGAGGTCAGCCCCAGCATTTT.

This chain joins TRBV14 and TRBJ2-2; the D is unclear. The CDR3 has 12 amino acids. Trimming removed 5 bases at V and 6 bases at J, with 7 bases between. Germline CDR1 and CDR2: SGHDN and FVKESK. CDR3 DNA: TGTGCCAGCAGCTATATCCCCGGGGAGCTGTTTTTT. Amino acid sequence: CASSYIPGELFF.

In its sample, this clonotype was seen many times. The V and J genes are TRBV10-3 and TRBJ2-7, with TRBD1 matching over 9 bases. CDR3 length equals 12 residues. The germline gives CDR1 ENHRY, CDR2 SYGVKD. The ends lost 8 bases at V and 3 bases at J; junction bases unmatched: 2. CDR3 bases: TGTGCCATCCGGGACAGGGACTACGAGCAGTACTTC. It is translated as CAIRDRDYEQYF.

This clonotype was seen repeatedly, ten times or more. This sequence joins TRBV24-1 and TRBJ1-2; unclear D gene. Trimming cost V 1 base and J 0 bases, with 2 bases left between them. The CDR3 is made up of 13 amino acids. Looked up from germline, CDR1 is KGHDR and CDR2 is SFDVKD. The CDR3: CATSDFSNYGYTF. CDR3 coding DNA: TGTGCCACCAGTGATTTCTCTAACTATGGCTACACCTTC.

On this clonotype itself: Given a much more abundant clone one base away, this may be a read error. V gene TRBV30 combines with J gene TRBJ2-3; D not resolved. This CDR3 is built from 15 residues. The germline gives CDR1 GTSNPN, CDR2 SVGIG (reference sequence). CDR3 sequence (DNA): TGTGCCTGGAGTGTACGGTTAGGAAGCACAGATGCGCAGTATTTT. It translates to CAWSVRLGSTDAQYF.

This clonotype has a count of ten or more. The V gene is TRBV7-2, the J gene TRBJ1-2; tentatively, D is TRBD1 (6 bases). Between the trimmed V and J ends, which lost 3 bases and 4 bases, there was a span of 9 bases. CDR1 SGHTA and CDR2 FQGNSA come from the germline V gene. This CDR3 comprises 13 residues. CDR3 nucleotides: TGTGCCAGCAGCTTGAGGGGGTCCTATGGCTACACCTTC. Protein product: CASSLRGSYGYTF. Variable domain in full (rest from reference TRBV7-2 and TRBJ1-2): GAGVSQSPSNKVTEKGKDVELRCDPISGHTALYWYRQSLGQGLEFLIYFQGNSAPDKSGLPSDRFSAERTGGSVSTLTIQRTQQEDSAVYLCASSLRGSYGYTFGSGTRLTVV.

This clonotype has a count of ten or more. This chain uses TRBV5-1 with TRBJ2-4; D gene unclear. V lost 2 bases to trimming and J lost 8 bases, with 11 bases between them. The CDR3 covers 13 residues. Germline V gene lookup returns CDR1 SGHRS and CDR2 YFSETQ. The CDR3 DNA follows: TGCGCCAGCAGCTTTAGACCTTCGGACATTCAGTACTTC. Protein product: CASSFRPSDIQYF. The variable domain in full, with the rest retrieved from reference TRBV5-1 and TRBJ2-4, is KAGVTQTPRYLIKTRGQQVTLSCSPISGHRSVSWYQQTPGQGLQFLFEYFSETQRNKGNFPGRFSGRQFSNSRSEMNVSTLELGDSALYLCASSFRPSDIQYFGAGTRLSVL.